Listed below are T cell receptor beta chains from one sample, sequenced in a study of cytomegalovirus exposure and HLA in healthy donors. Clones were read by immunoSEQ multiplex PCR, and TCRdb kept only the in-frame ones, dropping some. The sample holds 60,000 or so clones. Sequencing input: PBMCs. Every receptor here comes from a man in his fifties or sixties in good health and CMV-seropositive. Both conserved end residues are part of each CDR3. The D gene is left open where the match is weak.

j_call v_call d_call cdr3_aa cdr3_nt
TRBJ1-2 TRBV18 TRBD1 CASTQNLPDRGNGYTF TGTGCCAGCACCCAAAATTTACCGGACAGGGGGAATGGCTACACCTTC
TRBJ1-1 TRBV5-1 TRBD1 CASSRDRGSTEAFF TGCGCCAGCAGCCGGGACAGGGGATCCACTGAAGCTTTCTTT
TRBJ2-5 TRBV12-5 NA CASGPGGTQYF TGTGCTAGTGGTCCGGGTGGGACCCAGTACTTC
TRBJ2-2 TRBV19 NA CASWAHTGELFF TGTGCCAGCTGGGCCCACACCGGGGAGCTGTTTTTT
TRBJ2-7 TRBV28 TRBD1 CASSSGQGGTYEQYF TGTGCCAGCAGTTCGGGACAGGGTGGAACCTACGAGCAGTACTTC
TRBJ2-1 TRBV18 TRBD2 CASSHQREGPPNGEQFF TGTGCCAGCTCACACCAGCGGGAGGGCCCCCCCAATGGTGAGCAGTTCTTC
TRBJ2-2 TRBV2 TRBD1 CASGDRGFVGELFF TGTGCCAGCGGGGACAGGGGGTTTGTCGGGGAGCTGTTTTTT
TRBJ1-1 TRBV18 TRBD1 CASSPGGRGAFF TGTGCCAGCTCACCGGGAGGCAGGGGGGCTTTCTTT
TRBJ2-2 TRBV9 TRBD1 CASSLTGSETGELFF TGTGCCAGCAGCCTGACAGGGTCTGAAACCGGGGAGCTGTTTTTT
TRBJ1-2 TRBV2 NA CASTPRARNYGYTF TGTGCCAGCACCCCCCGCGCGCGAAACTATGGCTACACCTTC
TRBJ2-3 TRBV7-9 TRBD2 CASSPMGGTDTQYF TGTGCCAGCAGCCCCATGGGGGGGACAGATACGCAGTATTTT
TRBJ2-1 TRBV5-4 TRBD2 CASSLELAGGHEQFF TGTGCCAGCAGCTTGGAACTAGCGGGGGGTCATGAGCAGTTCTTC
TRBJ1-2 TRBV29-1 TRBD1 CSVETQRTGKGYTF TGCAGCGTTGAAACCCAAAGGACAGGGAAGGGCTACACCTTC
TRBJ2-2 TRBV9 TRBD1 CASSATAGTGGELFF TGTGCCAGCAGCGCCACGGCCGGGACAGGGGGGGAGCTGTTTTTT
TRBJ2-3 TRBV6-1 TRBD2 CASKTPLAGDTQYF TGTGCCAGCAAAACCCCATTAGCGGGGGATACGCAGTATTTT
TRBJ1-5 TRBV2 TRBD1 CASSIQGEQPQHF TGTGCCAGCAGCATCCAGGGGGAGCAGCCCCAGCATTTT
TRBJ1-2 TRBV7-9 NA CASSSTGLGYYGYTF TGTGCCAGCAGCTCCACAGGGCTGGGCTACTATGGCTACACCTTC
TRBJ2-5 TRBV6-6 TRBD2 CASSWGGKEETQYF TGTGCCAGCAGTTGGGGGGGTAAGGAAGAGACCCAGTACTTC
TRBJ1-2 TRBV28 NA CASSLGLTMGYTF TGTGCCAGCAGTTTAGGCCTCACGATGGGCTACACCTTC
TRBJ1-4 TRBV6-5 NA CASSFRAHSEKLFF TGTGCCAGCAGTTTCAGGGCCCACTCTGAAAAACTGTTTTTT
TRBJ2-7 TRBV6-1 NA CASSVRPDSSYEQYF TGTGCCAGCAGTGTACGCCCCGACAGCTCCTACGAGCAGTACTTC
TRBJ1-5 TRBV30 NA CAWSVTGGVGQPQHF TGTGCCTGGAGTGTAACGGGAGGGGTCGGTCAGCCCCAGCATTTT